The next 2 T cell receptor beta chains were all read from a single sample in a study of long-term antiretroviral therapy in people with HIV. immunoSEQ v3.0 was run at survey level. The assay was immunoSEQ multiplex PCR, and TCRdb's table has in-frame clones only and misses some. There are about 16,000 clones in the sample; just under 80% occur only once, and about 14% lies in the top ten. Sequencing was performed on unsorted PBMCs, taken approximately 3.4 years after starting antiretroviral therapy. These receptors all come from a woman between 40 and 55 years old with HIV.

The genes are TRBV2 and TRBJ1-1, with D tentatively TRBD1 (6 bases). The length of the CDR3 is 14 residues. CDR1 is SNHLY and CDR2 is FYNNEI in the germline V gene. Trimming removed 1 base at V and 5 bases at J, with 11 bases between. The CDR3 sequence: CASSEDRVRTEAFF. In DNA, the CDR3 is TGTGCCAGCAGTGAAGACAGGGTCCGGACTGAAGCTTTCTTT.

This chain connects TRBV6-5 to TRBJ2-2; weak D call: TRBD1 (6 bases). The CDR3 consists of 14 residues. Germline V CDR1 and CDR2: MNHEY, SVGAGI. The V end lost 5 bases, the J end lost 7 bases, and 14 bases lay between the germline ends. The CDR3 nucleotides are TGTGCCAGCAGTACCGGGACAACTTTCGGGGAGCTGTTTTTT. It specifies CASSTGTTFGELFF.